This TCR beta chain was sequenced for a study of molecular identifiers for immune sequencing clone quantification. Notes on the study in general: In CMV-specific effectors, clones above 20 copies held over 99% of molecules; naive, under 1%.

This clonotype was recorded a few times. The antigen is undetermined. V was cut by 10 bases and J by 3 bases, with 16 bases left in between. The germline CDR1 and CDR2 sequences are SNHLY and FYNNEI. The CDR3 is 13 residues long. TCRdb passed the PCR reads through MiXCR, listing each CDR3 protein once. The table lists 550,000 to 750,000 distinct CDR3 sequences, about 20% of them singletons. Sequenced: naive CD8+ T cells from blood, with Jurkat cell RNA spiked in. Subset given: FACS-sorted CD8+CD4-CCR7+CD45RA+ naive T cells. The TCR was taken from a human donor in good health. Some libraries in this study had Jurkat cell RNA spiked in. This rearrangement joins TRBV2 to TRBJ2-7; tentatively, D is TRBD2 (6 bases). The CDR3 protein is CAIIGGESYEQYF. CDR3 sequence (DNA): TGTGCCATCATAGGAGGGGAGAGCTACGAGCAGTACTTC.